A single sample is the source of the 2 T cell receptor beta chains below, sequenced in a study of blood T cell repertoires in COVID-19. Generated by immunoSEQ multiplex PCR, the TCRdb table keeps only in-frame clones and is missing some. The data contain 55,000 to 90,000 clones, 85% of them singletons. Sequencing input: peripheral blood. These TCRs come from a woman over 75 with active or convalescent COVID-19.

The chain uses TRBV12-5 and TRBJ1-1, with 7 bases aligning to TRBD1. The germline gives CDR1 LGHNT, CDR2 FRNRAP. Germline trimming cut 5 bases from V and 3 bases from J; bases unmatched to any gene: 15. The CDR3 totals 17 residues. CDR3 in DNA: TGTGCTAGTGGTCGTGGCTCAGGGGGTTTTATGGACACTGAAGCTTTCTTT. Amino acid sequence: CASGRGSGGFMDTEAFF.

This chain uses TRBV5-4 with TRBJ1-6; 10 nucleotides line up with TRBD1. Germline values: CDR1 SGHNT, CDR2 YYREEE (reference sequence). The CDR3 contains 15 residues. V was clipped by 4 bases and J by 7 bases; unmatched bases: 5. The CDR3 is CASSPGQGGNSPLHF. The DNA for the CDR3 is TGTGCCAGCAGCCCCGGACAGGGGGGAAATTCACCCCTCCACTTT.